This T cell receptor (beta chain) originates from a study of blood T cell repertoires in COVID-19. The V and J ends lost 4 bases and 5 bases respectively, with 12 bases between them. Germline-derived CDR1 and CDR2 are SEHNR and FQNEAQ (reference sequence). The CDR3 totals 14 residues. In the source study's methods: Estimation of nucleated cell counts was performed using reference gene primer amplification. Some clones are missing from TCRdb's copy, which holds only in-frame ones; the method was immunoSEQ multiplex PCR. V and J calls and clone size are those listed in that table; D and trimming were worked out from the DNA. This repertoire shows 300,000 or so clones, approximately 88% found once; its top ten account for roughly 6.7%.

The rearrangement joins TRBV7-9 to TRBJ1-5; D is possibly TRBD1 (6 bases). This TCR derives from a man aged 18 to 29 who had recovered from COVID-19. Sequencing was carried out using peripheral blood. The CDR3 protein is CASSSWGLDQPQHF. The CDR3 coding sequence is TGTGCCAGCAGCTCCTGGGGGCTGGATCAGCCCCAGCATTTT.